This TCR beta chain was observed in a study of cytomegalovirus exposure and HLA in healthy donors. Study conclusions and caveats: Roughly uniform sequencing depth across donors was assumed, possibly incorrectly.

As to this clone: What it binds is unknown.

The CDR3 length is 16 residues. V was pared by 2 bases and J by 4 bases, with 7 bases of the junction left unmatched. Germline V gives CDR1 SGHRS, CDR2 YFSETQ. 13 Jbeta primers and 60 Vbeta primers were used for the PCR. Original methodology: In a later analysis, about 12 million of 60 million to 80 million unique beta chains occurred in at least two donors. Method: immunoSEQ multiplex PCR; TCRdb's copy keeps in-frame clones and lacks some. That table furnishes V, J and clone size, whereas the DNA furnished D and trimming. The sample shows over 150,000 clones, 65% to 80% of them seen only once. The clonotype was recovered from a woman between 40 and 55 years old in good health and CMV-seronegative. The sample was PBMCs. The chain has TRBV5-1 and TRBJ2-3, with 10 bases identical to TRBD2. CDR3 sequence (DNA): TGCGCCAGCAGCTTTACTAGCGGGGAGGGCGCAGATACGCAGTATTTT. Encoded protein: CASSFTSGEGADTQYF.